The clone carrying this TCR beta chain has only a few counts. Its specificity is not known. cDNA libraries of TCR beta carried unique molecular identifiers. Input of roughly 0.85 to 11 million T cells yielded a few hundred thousand cDNA molecules. Each CDR3 protein gets one entry after TCRdb re-called the PCR reads with MiXCR. The data show approximately 360,000 distinct CDR3 sequences, 30% to 45% seen once. The data belong to a study of post-analysis software for immune sequencing data. Study results and caveats: Analysis by F measure revealed that same-batch samples clustered strongly together. Relative to controls, patients with multiple sclerosis showed significantly lower normalized Chao1 diversity. Controls showed lower frequencies than patients for five or six TRBV segments, and TRBV5-6, TRBV5-1 and TRBV20-1 were among these.

The CDR3 consists of 14 residues. Germline V gene lookup returns CDR1 PRHDT and CDR2 FYEKMQ (reference sequence). Deletions cut 2 bases from V and 5 bases from J, with 12 bases between. The sample consisted of blood. This rearrangement joins TRBV13 to TRBJ1-2; tentatively, D is TRBD1 (6 bases). This receptor was taken from a girl aged 10 to 17 with multiple sclerosis. CDR3 DNA: TGTGCCAGCAGCTTATCAAACAGGGTATATGGCTACACCTTC. Protein sequence: CASSLSNRVYGYTF.